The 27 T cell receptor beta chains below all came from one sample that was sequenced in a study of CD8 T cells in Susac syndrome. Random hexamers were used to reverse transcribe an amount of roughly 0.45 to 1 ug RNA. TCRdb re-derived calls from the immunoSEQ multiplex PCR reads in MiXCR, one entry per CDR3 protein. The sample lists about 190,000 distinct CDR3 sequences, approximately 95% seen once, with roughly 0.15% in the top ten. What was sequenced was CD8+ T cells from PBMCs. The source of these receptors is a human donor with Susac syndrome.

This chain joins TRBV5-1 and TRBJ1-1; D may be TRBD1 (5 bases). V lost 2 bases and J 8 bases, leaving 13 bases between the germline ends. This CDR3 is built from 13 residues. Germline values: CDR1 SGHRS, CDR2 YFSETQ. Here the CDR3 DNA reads TGCGCCAGCAGCTTTGCAGGGACTTCCGAAGCTTTCTTT. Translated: CASSFAGTSEAFF.

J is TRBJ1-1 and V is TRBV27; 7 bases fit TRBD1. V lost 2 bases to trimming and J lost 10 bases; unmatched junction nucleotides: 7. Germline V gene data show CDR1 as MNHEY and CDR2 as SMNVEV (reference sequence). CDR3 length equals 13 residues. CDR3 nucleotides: TGTGCCAGCAGTTTAAGGGGACAGTTGGGAGCTTTCTTT. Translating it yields CASSLRGQLGAFF.

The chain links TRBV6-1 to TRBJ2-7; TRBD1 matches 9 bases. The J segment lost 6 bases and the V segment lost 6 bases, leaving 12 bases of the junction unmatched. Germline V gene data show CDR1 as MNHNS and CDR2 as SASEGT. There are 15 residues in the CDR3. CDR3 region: CASSLMTGGESEQYF. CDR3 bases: TGTGCCAGCAGCCTAATGACAGGGGGTGAGAGCGAGCAGTACTTC.

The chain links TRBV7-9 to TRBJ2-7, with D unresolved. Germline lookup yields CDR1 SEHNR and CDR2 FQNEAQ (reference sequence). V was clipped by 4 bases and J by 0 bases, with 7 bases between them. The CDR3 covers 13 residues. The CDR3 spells CASSSGDSYEQYF. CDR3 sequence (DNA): TGTGCCAGCAGCTCCGGAGACTCCTACGAGCAGTACTTC.

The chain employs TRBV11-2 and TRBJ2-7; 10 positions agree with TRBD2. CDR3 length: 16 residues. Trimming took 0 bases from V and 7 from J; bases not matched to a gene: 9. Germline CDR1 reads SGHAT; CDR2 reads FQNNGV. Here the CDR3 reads CASSLEAGGLLREQYF. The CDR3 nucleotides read TGTGCCAGCAGCTTAGAAGCGGGAGGGCTGCTTCGGGAGCAGTACTTC.

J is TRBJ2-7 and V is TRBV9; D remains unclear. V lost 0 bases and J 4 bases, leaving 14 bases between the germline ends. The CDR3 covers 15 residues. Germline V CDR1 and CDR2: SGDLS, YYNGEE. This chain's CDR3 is CASSVEGTGRYEQYF. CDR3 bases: TGTGCCAGCAGCGTAGAAGGCACTGGACGGTACGAGCAGTACTTC.

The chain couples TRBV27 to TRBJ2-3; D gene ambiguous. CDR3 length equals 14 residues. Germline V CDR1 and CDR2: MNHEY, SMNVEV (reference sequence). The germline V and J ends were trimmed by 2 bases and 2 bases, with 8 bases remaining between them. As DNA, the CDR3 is TGTGCCAGCAGTTTAACAGATTACACAGATACGCAGTATTTT. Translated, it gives CASSLTDYTDTQYF.

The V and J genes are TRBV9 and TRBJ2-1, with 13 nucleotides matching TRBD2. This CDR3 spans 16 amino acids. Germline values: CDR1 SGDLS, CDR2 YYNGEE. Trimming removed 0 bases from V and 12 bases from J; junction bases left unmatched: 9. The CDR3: CASSVGGTSGDAGQFF. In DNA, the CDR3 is TGTGCCAGCAGCGTAGGCGGGACTAGCGGGGACGCGGGGCAGTTCTTC.

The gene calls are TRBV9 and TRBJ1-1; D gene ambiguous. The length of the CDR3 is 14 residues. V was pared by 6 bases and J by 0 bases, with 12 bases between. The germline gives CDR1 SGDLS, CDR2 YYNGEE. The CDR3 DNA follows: TGTGCCAGCACCAGAGACGGCCTGAACACTGAAGCTTTCTTT. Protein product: CASTRDGLNTEAFF.

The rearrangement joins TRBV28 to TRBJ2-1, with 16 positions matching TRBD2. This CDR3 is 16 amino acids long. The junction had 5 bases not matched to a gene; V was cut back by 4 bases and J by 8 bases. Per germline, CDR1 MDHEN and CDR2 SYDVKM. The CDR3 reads CASSSAGTSGRDEQFF. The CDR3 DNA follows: TGTGCCAGCAGTTCCGCCGGGACTAGCGGGAGGGATGAGCAGTTCTTC.

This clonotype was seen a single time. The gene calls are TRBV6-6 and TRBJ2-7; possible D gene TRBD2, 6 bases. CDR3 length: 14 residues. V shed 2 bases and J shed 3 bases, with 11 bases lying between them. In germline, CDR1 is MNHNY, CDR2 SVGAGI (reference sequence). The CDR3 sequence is CASSYEPEGYEQYF. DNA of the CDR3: TGTGCCAGCAGTTACGAACCGGAGGGCTACGAGCAGTACTTC.

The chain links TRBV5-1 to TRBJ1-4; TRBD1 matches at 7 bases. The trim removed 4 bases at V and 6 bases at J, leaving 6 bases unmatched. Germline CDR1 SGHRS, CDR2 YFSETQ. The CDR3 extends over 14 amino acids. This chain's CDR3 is CASSPGGDHEKLFF. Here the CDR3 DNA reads TGCGCCAGCAGCCCAGGGGGGGACCATGAAAAACTGTTTTTT.

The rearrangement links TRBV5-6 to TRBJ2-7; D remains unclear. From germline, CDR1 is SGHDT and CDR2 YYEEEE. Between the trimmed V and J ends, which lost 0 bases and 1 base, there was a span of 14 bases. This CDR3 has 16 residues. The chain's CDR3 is CASSLGDVLPSYEQYF. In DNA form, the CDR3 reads TGTGCCAGCAGCTTGGGAGATGTTCTCCCTTCCTACGAGCAGTACTTC.

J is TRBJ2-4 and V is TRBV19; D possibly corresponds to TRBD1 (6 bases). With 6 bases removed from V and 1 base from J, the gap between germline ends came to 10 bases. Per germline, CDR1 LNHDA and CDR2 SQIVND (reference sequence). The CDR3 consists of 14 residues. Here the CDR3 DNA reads TGTGCCAGTAGCCCGGACAGTGCCAAAAACATTCAGTACTTC. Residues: CASSPDSAKNIQYF.

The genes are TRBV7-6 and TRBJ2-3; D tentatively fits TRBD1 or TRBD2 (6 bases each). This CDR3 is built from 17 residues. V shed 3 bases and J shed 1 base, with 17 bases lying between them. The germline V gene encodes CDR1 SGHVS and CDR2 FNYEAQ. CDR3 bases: TGTGCCAGCAGCTTCCAAGTGGGGGGCCCAGGCACAGATACGCAGTATTTT. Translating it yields CASSFQVGGPGTDTQYF.

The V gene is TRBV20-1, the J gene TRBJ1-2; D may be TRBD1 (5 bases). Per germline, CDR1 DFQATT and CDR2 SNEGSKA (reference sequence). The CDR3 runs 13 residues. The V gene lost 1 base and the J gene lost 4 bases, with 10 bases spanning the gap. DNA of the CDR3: TGCAGTGCTAGAGTTGGGGGAATCTATGGCTACACCTTC. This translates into CSARVGGIYGYTF.

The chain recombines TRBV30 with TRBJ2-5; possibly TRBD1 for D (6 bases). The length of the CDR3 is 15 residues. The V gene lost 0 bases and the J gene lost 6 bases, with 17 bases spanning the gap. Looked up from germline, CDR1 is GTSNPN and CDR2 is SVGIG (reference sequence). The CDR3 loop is CAWSVQYREKKTQYF. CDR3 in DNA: TGTGCCTGGAGTGTACAATACAGGGAAAAAAAGACCCAGTACTTC.

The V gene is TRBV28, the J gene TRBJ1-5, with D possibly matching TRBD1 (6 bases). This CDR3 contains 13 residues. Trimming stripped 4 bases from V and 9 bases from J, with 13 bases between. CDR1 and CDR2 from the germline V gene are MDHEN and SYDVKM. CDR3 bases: TGTGCCAGCAGTTCTGAGGACAGCTTGCCCCAGCATTTT. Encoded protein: CASSSEDSLPQHF. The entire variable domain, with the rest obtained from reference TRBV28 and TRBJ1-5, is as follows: DVKVTQSSRYLVKRTGEKVFLECVQDMDHENMFWYRQDPGLGLRLIYFSYDVKMKEKGDIPEGYSVSREKKERFSLILESASTNQTSMYLCASSSEDSLPQHFGDGTRLSIL.

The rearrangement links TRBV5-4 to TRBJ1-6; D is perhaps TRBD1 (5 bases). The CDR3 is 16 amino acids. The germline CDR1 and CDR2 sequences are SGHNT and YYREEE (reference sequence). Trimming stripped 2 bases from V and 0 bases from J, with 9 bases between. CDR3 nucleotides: TGTGCCAGCAGCTTTCGACAGCTCTCCTATAATTCACCCCTCCACTTT. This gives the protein CASSFRQLSYNSPLHF.

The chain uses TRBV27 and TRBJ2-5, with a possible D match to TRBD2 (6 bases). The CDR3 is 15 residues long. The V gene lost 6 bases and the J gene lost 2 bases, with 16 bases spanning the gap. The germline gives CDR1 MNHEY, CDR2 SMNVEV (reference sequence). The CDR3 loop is CASRKGLLFQETQYF. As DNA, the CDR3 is TGTGCCAGCAGGAAGGGACTCCTGTTTCAAGAGACCCAGTACTTC.

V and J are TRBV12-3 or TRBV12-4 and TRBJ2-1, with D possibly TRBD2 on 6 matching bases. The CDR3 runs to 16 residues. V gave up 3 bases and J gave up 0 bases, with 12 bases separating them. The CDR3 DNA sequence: TGTGCCAGCAGTTTGGGGGGTGGCCGCTCCTACAATGAGCAGTTCTTC. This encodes CASSLGGGRSYNEQFF.

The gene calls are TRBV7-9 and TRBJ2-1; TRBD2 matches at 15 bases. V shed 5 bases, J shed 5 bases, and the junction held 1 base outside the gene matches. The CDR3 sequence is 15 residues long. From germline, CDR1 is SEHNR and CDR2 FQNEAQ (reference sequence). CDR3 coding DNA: TGTGCCAGCAGCCGGACTAGCGGGAGGGACAATGAGCAGTTCTTC. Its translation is CASSRTSGRDNEQFF.

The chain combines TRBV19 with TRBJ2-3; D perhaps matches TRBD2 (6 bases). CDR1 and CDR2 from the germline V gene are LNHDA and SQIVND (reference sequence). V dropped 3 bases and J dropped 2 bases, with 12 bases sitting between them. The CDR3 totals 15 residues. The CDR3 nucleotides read TGTGCCAGTAGTATTGGGGGGACTCACACAGATACGCAGTATTTT. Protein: CASSIGGTHTDTQYF.

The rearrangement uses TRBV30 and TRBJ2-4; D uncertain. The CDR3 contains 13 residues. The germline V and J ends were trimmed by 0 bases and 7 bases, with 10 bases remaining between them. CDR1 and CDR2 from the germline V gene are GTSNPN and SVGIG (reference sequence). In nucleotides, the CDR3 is TGTGCCTGGAGTGTAAGGACGTCGAACATTCAGTACTTC. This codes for CAWSVRTSNIQYF.

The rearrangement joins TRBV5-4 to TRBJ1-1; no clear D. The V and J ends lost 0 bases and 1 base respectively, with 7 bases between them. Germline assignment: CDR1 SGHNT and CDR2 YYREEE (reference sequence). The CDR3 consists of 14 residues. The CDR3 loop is CASSLDVGNTEAFF. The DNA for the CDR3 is TGTGCCAGCAGCTTGGACGTGGGGAACACTGAAGCTTTCTTT.

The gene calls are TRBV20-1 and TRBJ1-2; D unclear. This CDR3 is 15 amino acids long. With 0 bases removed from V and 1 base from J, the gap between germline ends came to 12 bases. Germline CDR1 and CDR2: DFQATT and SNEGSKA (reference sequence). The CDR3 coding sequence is TGCAGTGCTAGAGATAGCCCCCGGGTTAACTATGGCTACACCTTC. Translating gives CSARDSPRVNYGYTF.

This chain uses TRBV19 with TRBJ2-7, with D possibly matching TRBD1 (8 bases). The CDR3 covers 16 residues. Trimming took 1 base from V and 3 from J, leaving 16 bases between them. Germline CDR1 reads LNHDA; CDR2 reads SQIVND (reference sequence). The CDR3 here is CASSIGLQGEGYEQYF. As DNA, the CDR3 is TGTGCCAGTAGTATAGGCCTACAGGGGGAGGGCTACGAGCAGTACTTC.